This TCR beta chain emerged from a study of Graves' ophthalmopathy and Graves' hyperthyroidism. This clonotype came up many times. Its antigen is not known. Amplification from RNA transcripts yielded the TCR beta CDR3 regions. A first-round RT-PCR used HTBI primers, followed by a second-round multiplex PCR. TCRdb re-called the multiplex PCR reads through MiXCR, storing one row per CDR3 protein. Of over a million distinct CDR3 sequences in the sample, about 36% are singletons; the top ten hold around 10%. V lost 0 bases and J 11 bases, leaving 16 bases between the germline ends. The CDR3 sequence is 14 residues long. The germline gives CDR1 SGHAT, CDR2 FQNNGV. Points from the study as a whole: Blood contained most expanded thyroid clonotypes exceeding 0.001 frequency.

Clinical symptoms, serum thyroxine, TRAb, thyroid ultrasound and orbital computed tomography formed the basis of diagnosis. This TCR derives from an adult man with Graves' hyperthyroidism. This chain connects TRBV11-2 to TRBJ1-1, with D unresolved. The material sequenced was peripheral blood or thyroid tissue (not recorded which). The CDR3 region is CASSLESGGEAAFF. The CDR3 region has the DNA TGTGCCAGCAGCTTAGAGTCGGGTGGGGAGGCCGCTTTCTTT.